This TCR beta chain derives from a study of T cell responses to AZD1222 COVID-19 vaccine. The assay was immunoSEQ multiplex PCR, and TCRdb's table has in-frame clones only and misses some. The sample contains 150,000 to 200,000 clones, over 85% of which appear only once. V was pared by 6 bases and J by 3 bases, with 6 bases of the junction left unmatched. CDR1 is LNHDA and CDR2 is SQIVND in the germline V gene (reference sequence). This CDR3 has 14 amino acids. This chain uses TRBV19 with TRBJ1-1, with 8 bases that match TRBD1. The receptor's source is an adult in good health. Sequencing was performed on peripheral blood, taken on day 0 of AZD1222 vaccination. The CDR3 sequence: CASRPPDRDTEAFF. The CDR3 region has the DNA TGTGCCAGTAGGCCTCCGGACAGGGACACTGAAGCTTTCTTT.